Following are 10 T cell receptor beta chains from one sample sequenced in a study of monozygotic twins with inflammatory bowel disease. Reprocessing the 5' RACE reads, TCRdb reports a single entry for every CDR3 protein and omits DNA. The sample features around 380,000 distinct CDR3 sequences, with around 2.4% in its top ten. Sequences were obtained from blood. These receptors all stem from a human donor with ulcerative colitis or Crohn's disease, or a healthy co-twin of an affected twin (not recorded which).

The rearrangement links TRBV20-1 to TRBJ2-3; TCRdb selects TRBD1, and the lack of DNA leaves this call unchecked. This CDR3 contains 16 residues. Germline V gene lookup returns CDR1 DFQATT and CDR2 SNEGSKA (reference sequence). CDR3 sequence: CSARRGGAASTDTQYF.

The rearrangement links TRBV27 to TRBJ2-3; checking the TCRdb D call of TRBD2 is not possible without DNA. Germline V CDR1 and CDR2: MNHEY, SMNVEV (reference sequence). This CDR3 is 15 amino acids long. CDR3 in amino acids: CASSFIAGGLDTQYF.

V usage is TRBV25-1 and J usage is TRBJ1-4; TCRdb reports TRBD1, a call that lacks DNA to check it against. Germline V CDR1 and CDR2: MGHDK, SYGVNS. This CDR3 is 16 amino acids long. CDR3 amino acids: CASSEPTGRTNEKLFF.

The chain employs TRBV29-1 and TRBJ2-1; TCRdb's D gene call, TRBD2, goes unchecked for lack of DNA. CDR3 length equals 11 residues. The germline CDR1 and CDR2 sequences are SQVTM and ANQGSEA. CDR3 in amino acids: CSVRLGPEQFF.

The V call is TRBV6-5, the J call TRBJ2-5; TCRdb outputs TRBD1, but without DNA this stays unchecked. Looked up from germline, CDR1 is MNHEY and CDR2 is SVGAGI. The CDR3 is made up of 14 amino acids. The CDR3: CASSSVGGRETQYF.

The chain joins TRBV24-1 to TRBJ2-7; TCRdb outputs TRBD2, but without DNA this stays unchecked. From germline, CDR1 is KGHDR and CDR2 SFDVKD. The CDR3 totals 12 residues. The CDR3 protein is CATSDLGHEQYF.

V and J are TRBV6-5 and TRBJ1-2; without DNA, the TCRdb call of TRBD1 cannot be checked. This CDR3 is built from 16 residues. Germline V gives CDR1 MNHEY, CDR2 SVGAGI. CDR3: CASSYGQGGRGYGYTF.

This chain connects TRBV5-1 to TRBJ1-2; without DNA, the TCRdb call of TRBD1 cannot be checked. Per germline, CDR1 SGHRS and CDR2 YFSETQ. The CDR3 length is 13 residues. The CDR3 region is CASRPGQSYGYTF. Full variable domain (missing parts from reference TRBV5-1 and TRBJ1-2): KAGVTQTPRYLIKTRGQQVTLSCSPISGHRSVSWYQQTPGQGLQFLFEYFSETQRNKGNFPGRFSGRQFSNSRSEMNVSTLELGDSALYLCASRPGQSYGYTFGSGTRLTVV.

V and J are TRBV3-1 and TRBJ1-6; TCRdb proposes TRBD1, but this gene call is untestable without DNA. The CDR3 has 16 residues. Germline CDR1 LGHDT, CDR2 YNNKEL (reference sequence). CDR3 in amino acids: CASSQETGTYNSPLHF.

CDR3 in amino acids: CASSEVHPPYYGYTF. The genes are TRBV14 and TRBJ1-2. Germline CDR1 SGHDN, CDR2 FVKESK. The CDR3 is 15 residues long. The full variable domain, completed using reference TRBV14 and TRBJ1-2, is EAGVTQFPSHSVIEKGQTVTLRCDPISGHDNLYWYRRVMGKEIKFLLHFVKESKQDESGMPNNRFLAERTGGTYSTLKVQPAELEDSGVYFCASSEVHPPYYGYTFGSGTRLTVV.